The 21 T cell receptor beta chains reported below all come from one sample, sequenced in a study of technical replicates of blood from a handful of donors. The repertoire was sequenced with immunoSEQ multiplex PCR; TCRdb's copy has only in-frame clones and lacks some. This table holds about 81,000 clones, roughly 96% found once. The sample consisted of T cells isolated from PBMCs. The source of these receptors is a human donor in good health.

The rearrangement joins TRBV29-1 to TRBJ2-5, with D possibly being TRBD2 (5 bases). In germline, CDR1 is SQVTM, CDR2 ANQGSEA. There are 12 residues in the CDR3. Trimming removed 4 bases at V and 1 base at J, with 7 bases between. CDR3 in amino acids: CSVAGLQETQYF. CDR3 in DNA: TGCAGCGTTGCAGGACTCCAAGAGACCCAGTACTTC.

On this clone: At one end, the junction sequence differs from germline, possibly due to a read error. The chain carries TRBV2 and TRBJ2-3; 8 bases are a match to TRBD2. The CDR3 consists of 12 residues. Germline V gives CDR1 SNHLY, CDR2 FYNNEI. CDR3 in amino acids: CAETSGGDTQYF. CDR3 bases: TGCGCAGAAACTAGCGGTGGAGATACGCAGTATTTT.

The CDR3 nucleotides read TGTGCCAGCAGTTTCACAGTCTTGAATGGCTACACCTTC. Amino acids: CASSFTVLNGYTF. V and J are TRBV27 and TRBJ1-2, with D uncertain. V was shortened by 3 bases and J by 6 bases, with 11 bases between the two germline ends. Per germline, CDR1 MNHEY and CDR2 SMNVEV (reference sequence). The CDR3 extends over 13 amino acids.

The V and J genes are TRBV9 and TRBJ1-1; a weak D match, TRBD1 (5 bases). There are 12 residues in the CDR3. With 4 bases removed from V and 7 bases from J, the gap between germline ends came to 11 bases. The germline CDR1 and CDR2 sequences are SGDLS and YYNGEE. CDR3 bases: TGTGCCAGCAGCTCGACAGCCAGTGAAGCTTTCTTT. Amino acids: CASSSTASEAFF.

This rearrangement joins TRBV5-1 to TRBJ2-5; TRBD1 matches 7 bases. The trim removed 5 bases at V and 0 bases at J, leaving 4 bases unmatched. CDR3 length: 14 residues. Germline-derived CDR1 and CDR2 are SGHRS and YFSETQ. This CDR3 reads CASSYGTDQETQYF. CDR3 coding DNA: TGCGCCAGCAGTTACGGGACAGACCAAGAGACCCAGTACTTC.

As DNA, the CDR3 is TGCGCCAGCAGCTTGGGGCAGCAGGGCGGCAATGAGCAGTTCTTC. It translates to CASSLGQQGGNEQFF. This chain connects TRBV5-1 to TRBJ2-1; the D gene is possibly TRBD1 (5 bases). V was pared by 0 bases and J by 6 bases, with 13 bases between. Germline-derived CDR1 and CDR2 are SGHRS and YFSETQ. This CDR3 is 15 amino acids long.

The gene calls are TRBV18 and TRBJ2-7; maybe TRBD2 (6 bases). CDR1 and CDR2 (germline): KGHSH, LQKENI. The CDR3 has 13 amino acids. Trimming pared 3 bases from V and 3 bases from J, leaving 9 bases between. CDR3 sequence reads: CASSPPGSYEQYF. In DNA form, the CDR3 reads TGTGCCAGCTCACCGCCCGGGAGCTACGAGCAGTACTTC.

In this sample, this clone turned up once. The chain recombines TRBV7-8 with TRBJ1-5; TRBD1 might be the D (5 bases). This CDR3 contains 15 residues. V dropped 3 bases and J dropped 2 bases, with 11 bases sitting between them. The V gene's germline CDR1 is SGHVS and CDR2 FQNEAQ. The CDR3 DNA is TGTGCCAGCAGCTTCGGCAGGGAGGGCAATCAGCCCCAGCATTTT. Translated, it gives CASSFGREGNQPQHF.

The chain is built from TRBV18 and TRBJ1-1, with D possibly being TRBD1 (5 bases). Trimming took 3 bases from V and 3 from J, leaving 11 bases between them. This CDR3 region has 14 residues. Germline loops: CDR1 KGHSH, CDR2 LQKENI. DNA for the CDR3: TGTGCCAGCTCACCCTCAGGGTTCGACACTGAAGCTTTCTTT. The encoded protein is CASSPSGFDTEAFF.

The chain employs TRBV25-1 and TRBJ2-6, with a tentative D call TRBD1 (6 bases). The CDR3 totals 18 residues. Germline loops: CDR1 MGHDK, CDR2 SYGVNS. Trimming pared 3 bases from V and 0 bases from J, leaving 15 bases between. The CDR3 reads CASSEYGTPRSGANVLTF. The CDR3 DNA reads TGTGCCAGCAGTGAGTACGGGACACCCCGCTCTGGGGCCAACGTCCTGACTTTC.

The rearrangement joins TRBV6-6 to TRBJ1-5, with 9 bases aligning to TRBD1. The CDR3 contains 14 residues. J gave up 4 bases and V 5 bases, and 3 bases lay outside the gene matches. Germline values: CDR1 MNHNY, CDR2 SVGAGI (reference sequence). CDR3 DNA sequence: TGTGCCAGCAGTCCGGGGACAGGGAATCAGCCCCAGCATTTT. This gives the protein CASSPGTGNQPQHF.

The V gene is TRBV6-1, the J gene TRBJ1-1, with 10 positions matching TRBD1. The trim removed 7 bases at V and 4 bases at J, leaving 3 bases unmatched. Germline V gene lookup returns CDR1 MNHNS and CDR2 SASEGT. This CDR3 has 13 residues. The CDR3 DNA reads TGTGCCAGCACGACAGGGGGCTTCACTGAAGCTTTCTTT. Its translation: CASTTGGFTEAFF.

The V gene is TRBV7-9, the J gene TRBJ2-1; D unresolved. The CDR3 spans 13 residues. V was trimmed by 5 bases and J by 10 bases, leaving 15 bases between them. CDR1 SEHNR and CDR2 FQNEAQ come from the germline V gene (reference sequence). In DNA, the CDR3 is TGTGCCAGCAGCGTCGACGGTTCAGGAGAGCAGTTCTTC. As protein: CASSVDGSGEQFF.

This rearrangement joins TRBV28 to TRBJ1-4; tentatively, D is TRBD1 (5 bases). Between the trimmed V and J ends, which lost 2 bases and 3 bases, there was a span of 7 bases. The CDR3 length is 14 residues. Germline CDR1 is MDHEN and CDR2 is SYDVKM. The CDR3 loop reads CASSLIRANEKLFF. DNA for the CDR3: TGTGCCAGCAGTTTAATCAGGGCTAATGAAAAACTGTTTTTT.

This rearrangement joins TRBV15 to TRBJ1-4, with 7 nucleotides matching TRBD1. The length of the CDR3 is 16 residues. Germline-derived CDR1 and CDR2 are LNHNV and YYDKDF (reference sequence). V shed 9 bases, J shed 4 bases, and the junction held 14 bases outside the gene matches. CDR3 nucleotide sequence: TGTGCCACGACCCTAGGGACAGCCTTTATTAATGAAAAACTGTTTTTT. Its translation: CATTLGTAFINEKLFF. Using reference TRBV15 and TRBJ1-4 for the parts outside the CDR3, the full variable domain is DAMVIQNPRYQVTQFGKPVTLSCSQTLNHNVMYWYQQKSSQAPKLLFHYYDKDFNNEADTPDNFQSRRPNTSFCFLDIRSPGLGDTAMYLCATTLGTAFINEKLFFGSGTQLSVL.

This rearrangement joins TRBV18 to TRBJ2-4; 11 nucleotides align to TRBD2. CDR3 length equals 19 residues. Trimming cost V 3 bases and J 1 base; bases outside gene matches: 11. Germline V gene sequence: CDR1 KGHSH, CDR2 LQKENI. The CDR3 here is CASSPRLAGLERAKNIQYF. The CDR3 DNA follows: TGTGCCAGCTCACCGCGACTAGCGGGATTGGAGCGGGCCAAAAACATTCAGTACTTC.

This clone appeared once. The chain carries TRBV19 and TRBJ1-1; the match to TRBD1 covers 10 bases. This CDR3 comprises 14 residues. The V gene's germline CDR1 is LNHDA and CDR2 SQIVND (reference sequence). Unmatched junction bases numbered 6, after V lost 7 bases and J lost 4 bases. This CDR3 reads CASKGQGSGTEAFF. The CDR3 DNA sequence: TGTGCCAGTAAGGGACAGGGGTCGGGCACTGAAGCTTTCTTT.

V usage is TRBV30 and J usage is TRBJ2-5; TRBD1 might be the D (6 bases). CDR3 length equals 13 residues. From germline, CDR1 is GTSNPN and CDR2 SVGIG (reference sequence). Trimming left V 0 bases short and J 1 base short, with 6 bases between. CDR3 sequence (DNA): TGTGCCTGGAGTGTACAGGGCCAAGAGACCCAGTACTTC. Its translation is CAWSVQGQETQYF.

The J gene is TRBJ1-1, the V gene TRBV11-3; no reliable D call. This CDR3 spans 16 amino acids. The germline V and J ends were trimmed by 0 bases and 5 bases, with 16 bases remaining between them. From germline, CDR1 is SGHNT and CDR2 YENEEA. The CDR3 loop reads CASSLEAYGEWTEAFF. CDR3 DNA sequence: TGTGCCAGCAGCTTAGAGGCCTACGGAGAGTGGACTGAAGCTTTCTTT.

The chain recombines TRBV7-9 with TRBJ1-2, with D perhaps TRBD1 (6 bases). The CDR3 length is 14 residues. Germline V lookup: CDR1 SEHNR, CDR2 FQNEAQ (reference sequence). The V end was cut by 1 base, the J end by 3 bases, with 9 bases between. The CDR3 region is CASSLGRTDYGYTF. The CDR3 bases are TGTGCCAGCAGCTTAGGTCGGACAGACTATGGCTACACCTTC.

Remarks on this clone: Sequence at one end of the junction differs from germline and may be a read error. This sequence joins TRBV9 and TRBJ2-5, with TRBD2 matching over 9 bases. In germline, CDR1 is SGDLS, CDR2 YYNGEE. The CDR3 runs 15 residues. CDR3 amino acids: CASSVGGGDQETRYF. The DNA for the CDR3 is TGTGCCAGCAGCGTAGGCGGGGGGGACCAAGAGACCCGGTACTTC.